The T cell receptor beta chain under discussion was sequenced for a study of blood T cell repertoires in COVID-19. V was clipped by 4 bases and J by 8 bases; unmatched bases: 10. This CDR3 has 14 amino acids. Germline CDR1 reads LNHNV; CDR2 reads YYDKDF (reference sequence). In the original processing: Reference gene primer amplification gave estimated nucleated cell counts. Measured with immunoSEQ multiplex PCR; TCRdb has only the in-frame clones, and not every one. V, J and clone size are those of that table, while D and trimming were read from the DNA. In the table there are a few hundred thousand clones, approximately 88% of which are singletons. This clone showed up just once.

The sequencing input was peripheral blood. The gene calls are TRBV15 and TRBJ1-2; TRBD1 matches at 7 bases. The sequence came from a man aged 35-49 years with acute or convalescent COVID-19. DNA for the CDR3: TGTGCCACCAGCATCTTCATTACAGGGGAGGGCTACACCTTC. The encoded protein is CATSIFITGEGYTF.